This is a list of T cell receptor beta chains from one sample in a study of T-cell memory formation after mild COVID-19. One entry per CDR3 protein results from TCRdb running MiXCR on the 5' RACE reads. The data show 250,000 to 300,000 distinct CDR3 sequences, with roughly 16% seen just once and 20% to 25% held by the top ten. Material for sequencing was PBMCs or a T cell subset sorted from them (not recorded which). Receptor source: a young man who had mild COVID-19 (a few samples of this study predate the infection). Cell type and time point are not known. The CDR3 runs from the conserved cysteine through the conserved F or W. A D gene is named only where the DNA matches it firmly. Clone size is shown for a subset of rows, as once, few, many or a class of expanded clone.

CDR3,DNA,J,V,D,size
CASRAPRRGDTGELFF,TGTGCCAGCAGGGCTCCGAGGAGAGGGGACACCGGGGAGCTGTTTTTT,TRBJ2-2,TRBV7-9,NA,many
CASSLITIAEQYF,TGTGCCAGCAGCTTGATAACGATCGCCGAGCAGTACTTC,TRBJ2-7,TRBV11-2,NA,NA
CASSFVGNQPQHF,TGTGCCAGCAGCTTCGTAGGCAATCAGCCCCAGCATTTT,TRBJ1-5,TRBV7-2,NA,few
CASTSGPHNEKLFF,TGTGCCAGCACCTCGGGGCCTCATAATGAAAAACTGTTTTTT,TRBJ1-4,TRBV2,NA,few
CASGVGGGQNNEQFF,TGCGCCAGCGGGGTTGGTGGGGGGCAAAACAATGAGCAGTTCTTC,TRBJ2-1,TRBV4-1,NA,NA
CSVGTRLSYEQYF,TGCAGCGTGGGGACGCGGCTATCCTACGAGCAGTACTTC,TRBJ2-7,TRBV29-1,NA,few
CASSLASGGSRNEQYF,TGTGCCAGCAGCTTAGCGTCGGGGGGGTCGCGCAACGAGCAGTACTTC,TRBJ2-7,TRBV7-9,TRBD2,few
CSVVMGLDQPQHF,TGCAGCGTTGTGATGGGGCTTGATCAGCCCCAGCATTTT,TRBJ1-5,TRBV29-1,NA,few
CASSLANVLTF,TGTGCCAGCAGTCTGGCCAACGTCCTGACTTTC,TRBJ2-6,TRBV6-1,NA,NA
CASRQGANAGELFF,TGTGCCAGCAGACAGGGGGCGAACGCCGGGGAGCTGTTTTTT,TRBJ2-2,TRBV12-3/TRBV12-4,TRBD1,few
CASSSSTGDEAFF,TGTGCCAGCAGTTCATCGACAGGGGATGAAGCTTTCTTT,TRBJ1-1,TRBV6-6,TRBD1,NA
CASRGSQGAKNIQYF,TGCGCCAGCAGGGGGTCTCAGGGAGCCAAAAACATTCAGTACTTC,TRBJ2-4,TRBV4-1,NA,few
CASRPMARTEAFF,TGCGCCAGCAGACCCATGGCGAGGACTGAAGCTTTCTTT,TRBJ1-1,TRBV4-1,NA,few
CASSDRGTLGEQYF,TGTGCCAGTAGTGACCGGGGCACCTTAGGGGAGCAGTACTTC,TRBJ2-7,TRBV19,NA,NA
CASSFPTGDRGTGELFF,TGTGCCAGCAGCTTCCCGACAGGGGATCGAGGCACCGGGGAGCTGTTTTTT,TRBJ2-2,TRBV7-9,TRBD1,many
CASSLVSLGGEKLFF,TGTGCCAGCAGTTTAGTTTCCCTGGGGGGTGAAAAACTGTTTTTT,TRBJ1-4,TRBV12-3/TRBV12-4,NA,NA
CASSKGLAGNTDTQYF,TGTGCCAGCAGTAAGGGACTAGCGGGGAACACAGATACGCAGTATTTT,TRBJ2-3,TRBV12-3/TRBV12-4,TRBD2,few
CASSLVPSGYQETQYF,TGTGCCAGCAGTTTAGTTCCTAGCGGATACCAAGAGACCCAGTACTTC,TRBJ2-5,TRBV12-3/TRBV12-4,TRBD2,NA
CASSAPGLMNTEAFF,TGTGCCAGCAGCGCCCCGGGGCTTATGAACACTGAAGCTTTCTTT,TRBJ1-1,TRBV7-9,NA,NA
CASSGLPLDEQFF,TGTGCCAGCAGTGGGTTGCCTTTGGATGAGCAGTTCTTC,TRBJ2-1,TRBV27,NA,NA
CASRRPQETQYF,TGTGCCAGCAGACGACCTCAAGAGACCCAGTACTTC,TRBJ2-5,TRBV12-3/TRBV12-4,NA,few
CASSIYSRGEKLFF,TGTGCCAGCAGCATCTACTCCCGCGGGGAAAAACTGTTTTTT,TRBJ1-4,TRBV6-5,NA,NA
CASSTGQGVSKNIQYF,TGTGCCAGCAGCACCGGACAGGGAGTGTCCAAAAACATTCAGTACTTC,TRBJ2-4,TRBV5-5,TRBD1,NA
CASSFRALIGTEAFF,TGTGCCAGCAGTTTTCGAGCCCTGATTGGGACTGAAGCTTTCTTT,TRBJ1-1,TRBV12-3/TRBV12-4,NA,NA
CASKDRGEGQPQHF,TGTGCCAGCAAGGACAGGGGGGAGGGTCAGCCCCAGCATTTT,TRBJ1-5,TRBV12-3/TRBV12-4,TRBD1,few
CASRQGHYNEQFF,TGTGCCAGCAGACAGGGACACTACAATGAGCAGTTCTTC,TRBJ2-1,TRBV12-3/TRBV12-4,NA,NA